One sample yielded the 32 T cell receptor beta chains listed below, sequenced in a study of blood T cell repertoires in COVID-19. Sequenced by immunoSEQ multiplex PCR; TCRdb stores in-frame clones only, minus some. Of 200,000 to 300,000 clones listed, around 88% are singletons. Material: peripheral blood. These receptors were taken from a man aged 25-45 years with active or convalescent COVID-19.

The genes are TRBV4-3 and TRBJ2-3, with TRBD2 matching over 12 bases. Germline V gives CDR1 LGHNA, CDR2 YSLEER. This CDR3 comprises 17 residues. V gave up 2 bases and J gave up 4 bases; unmatched junction bases: 7. Here the CDR3 DNA reads TGCGCCAGCAGCCAATTCGCTAGCGGGGGGGTTGCAGATACGCAGTATTTT. This encodes CASSQFASGGVADTQYF.

V gene TRBV5-1 combines with J gene TRBJ2-7, with TRBD2 matching 12 bases. Germline V gene data show CDR1 as SGHRS and CDR2 as YFSETQ. V shed 1 base, J shed 5 bases, and the junction held 7 bases outside the gene matches. CDR3 size: 16 residues. This CDR3 reads CASSLRLAGDQDEQYF. CDR3 nucleotide sequence: TGCGCCAGCAGCTTGAGACTAGCGGGGGATCAAGACGAGCAGTACTTC.

This clone was detected only once. The chain employs TRBV6-6 and TRBJ2-7, with TRBD1 identical over 11 bases. The CDR3 runs 15 residues. Germline V lookup: CDR1 MNHNY, CDR2 SVGAGI (reference sequence). The V gene end was trimmed by 6 bases and the J gene end by 6 bases; junction bases not matched to a gene: 10. Here the CDR3 reads CASSRRDRGFGEQYF. Written as DNA, the CDR3 is TGTGCCAGCAGCCGAAGGGACAGGGGGTTTGGCGAGCAGTACTTC.

This chain joins TRBV6-5 and TRBJ2-3; TRBD1 matches at 9 bases. Germline V gene lookup returns CDR1 MNHEY and CDR2 SVGAGI. This CDR3 spans 15 amino acids. The junction had 11 bases not matched to a gene; V was cut back by 5 bases and J by 8 bases. The CDR3 DNA reads as TGTGCCAGCAGTAAGGGACAGGGAGTAAGAGGTACGCAGTATTTT. Translating gives CASSKGQGVRGTQYF.

The gene calls are TRBV5-6 and TRBJ1-4, with 8 bases that match TRBD1. V lost 3 bases, J lost 4 bases, and 11 bases stayed unmatched. The CDR3 spans 17 residues. Germline CDR1 reads SGHDT; CDR2 reads YYEEEE. Here the CDR3 DNA reads TGTGCCAGCAGCTCCATCGACGACAGGGGAGTTAATGAAAAACTGTTTTTT. Its translation: CASSSIDDRGVNEKLFF. The full variable domain, completed using reference TRBV5-6 and TRBJ1-4, is DAGVTQSPTHLIKTRGQQVTLRCSPKSGHDTVSWYQQALGQGPQFIFQYYEEEERQRGNFPDRFSGHQFPNYSSELNVNALLLGDSALYLCASSSIDDRGVNEKLFFGSGTQLSVL.

The chain has TRBV10-2 and TRBJ2-1, with 12 positions matching TRBD2. The germline V gene encodes CDR1 WSHSY and CDR2 SAAADI. Trimming at V came to 6 bases and at J to 0 bases, leaving 12 bases not matched to a gene. The CDR3 totals 19 residues. CDR3 sequence reads: CASRDQLAGGIHSYNEQFF. The CDR3 nucleotides read TGCGCCAGCAGGGACCAACTAGCGGGGGGCATACACTCCTACAATGAGCAGTTCTTC.

The gene calls are TRBV24-1 and TRBJ1-3; D possibly corresponds to TRBD1 (5 bases). This CDR3 contains 12 residues. V dropped 2 bases and J dropped 14 bases, with 12 bases sitting between them. Germline lookup yields CDR1 KGHDR and CDR2 SFDVKD. CDR3 sequence reads: CATSDSAGDLYF. The CDR3 nucleotides are TGTGCCACCAGTGATTCCGCGGGGGACCTATATTTT.

In its sample, this clone was seen once. This rearrangement joins TRBV2 to TRBJ1-1; D unclear. Per germline, CDR1 SNHLY and CDR2 FYNNEI. Deletions cut 4 bases from V and 0 bases from J, with 12 bases between. The CDR3 covers 15 residues. The CDR3 here is CASSASNQVNTEAFF. CDR3 coding DNA: TGTGCCAGCAGTGCTTCAAATCAGGTGAACACTGAAGCTTTCTTT.

The rearrangement uses TRBV19 and TRBJ1-6; TRBD1 might be the D (5 bases). The CDR3 covers 14 residues. Germline loops: CDR1 LNHDA, CDR2 SQIVND (reference sequence). V was clipped by 10 bases and J by 0 bases, with 10 bases between them. The DNA for the CDR3 is TGTGCCACCTCCGGGGGCTCCTATAATTCACCCCTCCACTTT. Translated, it gives CATSGGSYNSPLHF. Full variable domain (remainder filled in from reference TRBV19 and TRBJ1-6): DGGITQSPKYLFRKEGQNVTLSCEQNLNHDAMYWYRQDPGQGLRLIYYSQIVNDFQKGDIAEGYSVSREKKESFPLTVTSAQKNPTAFYLCATSGGSYNSPLHFGNGTRLTVT.

This clone appeared a single time. This chain joins TRBV7-9 and TRBJ1-1; 7 bases align to TRBD1. The CDR3 covers 14 residues. V lost 4 bases, J lost 4 bases, and 6 bases stayed unmatched. Germline values: CDR1 SEHNR, CDR2 FQNEAQ (reference sequence). CDR3 coding DNA: TGTGCCAGCAGCTCTCCCCCAGGGGGCACTGAAGCTTTCTTT. Amino acid sequence: CASSSPPGGTEAFF.

The rearrangement uses TRBV30 and TRBJ2-3; a possible D gene is TRBD2 (5 bases). Germline lookup yields CDR1 GTSNPN and CDR2 SVGIG (reference sequence). V was clipped by 4 bases and J by 3 bases, with 14 bases between them. This CDR3 has 14 residues. DNA for the CDR3: TGTGCCTGGAACCTCCTAGCACGTACAGATACGCAGTATTTT. Its protein is CAWNLLARTDTQYF.

This chain connects TRBV27 to TRBJ2-1, with 9 bases fitting TRBD2. The CDR3 runs 16 residues. Trimming cost V 1 base and J 8 bases; bases outside gene matches: 9. Germline V gene sequence: CDR1 MNHEY, CDR2 SMNVEV (reference sequence). The CDR3 DNA sequence: TGTGCCAGCAGTTTATTATGGCTAGCGGGGACCGATGAGCAGTTCTTC. Its protein product is CASSLLWLAGTDEQFF.

The chain is built from TRBV10-2 and TRBJ2-2; no definite D call. In germline, CDR1 is WSHSY, CDR2 SAAADI. This CDR3 has 11 amino acids. V shed 4 bases and J shed 5 bases, with 2 bases lying between them. CDR3 sequence: CASSVTGELFF. In DNA, the CDR3 is TGCGCCAGCAGTGTAACCGGGGAGCTGTTTTTT.

The CDR3 DNA follows: TGTGCCACCAGCAGAGATCTGAGCAGGGCCAATCAGCCCCAGCATTTT. Translated, it gives CATSRDLSRANQPQHF. The chain uses TRBV15 and TRBJ1-5; perhaps TRBD1 as D (5 bases). V was shortened by 0 bases and J by 3 bases, with 12 bases between the two germline ends. CDR3 size: 16 residues. CDR1 is LNHNV and CDR2 is YYDKDF in the germline V gene (reference sequence). The full variable domain, with the rest looked up from reference TRBV15 and TRBJ1-5, is DAMVIQNPRYQVTQFGKPVTLSCSQTLNHNVMYWYQQKSSQAPKLLFHYYDKDFNNEADTPDNFQSRRPNTSFCFLDIRSPGLGDTAMYLCATSRDLSRANQPQHFGDGTRLSIL.

The rearrangement links TRBV27 to TRBJ1-4; no definite D call. Deletions cut 6 bases from V and 6 bases from J, with 11 bases between. CDR3 length equals 13 residues. CDR1 MNHEY and CDR2 SMNVEV come from the germline V gene (reference sequence). The CDR3 region is CASRGTAYEKLFF. The DNA of the CDR3 is TGTGCCAGCAGGGGCACGGCGTATGAAAAACTGTTTTTT.

The rearrangement joins TRBV4-1 to TRBJ2-7; TRBD1 matches 10 bases. The CDR3 is 16 amino acids. Trimming removed 1 base from V and 2 bases from J; junction bases left unmatched: 5. The V gene's germline CDR1 is MGHRA and CDR2 YSYEKL. CDR3 nucleotide sequence: TGCGCCAGCAGCCAAGTCGGAGGGACAGGGGCCTACGAGCAGTACTTC. It is translated as CASSQVGGTGAYEQYF.

The chain links TRBV5-6 to TRBJ1-1; D is uncertain. This CDR3 region has 16 residues. Trimming removed 3 bases at V and 2 bases at J, with 17 bases between. Germline V gene sequence: CDR1 SGHDT, CDR2 YYEEEE. For the CDR3, the DNA is TGTGCCAGCAGCTCGCGGGCTGGACGGAGAAACACTGAAGCTTTCTTT. This encodes CASSSRAGRRNTEAFF.

This chain links TRBV6-5 with TRBJ1-2; possible D gene TRBD1, 5 bases. The germline CDR1 and CDR2 sequences are MNHEY and SVGAGI. Deletions cut 0 bases from V and 4 bases from J, with 12 bases between. CDR3 length: 15 residues. CDR3 nucleotide sequence: TGTGCCAGCAGTTACTCTCAGGGTACCCCCTATGGCTACACCTTC. It yields the protein CASSYSQGTPYGYTF.

This rearrangement joins TRBV6-1 to TRBJ1-6, with 7 bases that match TRBD1. This CDR3 has 15 amino acids. V shed 2 bases and J 9 bases; nucleotides not matched to a gene: 7. Germline assignment: CDR1 MNHNS and CDR2 SASEGT. DNA for the CDR3: TGTGCCAGCAGTGAAAGACAGGGTAAAATTTCACCCCTCCACTTT. Translated, it gives CASSERQGKISPLHF.

The chain has TRBV7-2 and TRBJ2-3, with 12 bases that match TRBD2. CDR3 length equals 15 residues. After removal of 10 bases from V and 5 bases from J, the junction contained 10 bases not matched to a gene. Germline CDR1 is SGHTA and CDR2 is FQGNSA. The CDR3 protein is CANNYATSGGDTQYF. The DNA for the CDR3 is TGTGCCAACAATTACGCGACTAGCGGGGGAGATACGCAGTATTTT. Using reference TRBV7-2 and TRBJ2-3 for the parts outside the CDR3, the full variable domain is GAGVSQSPSNKVTEKGKDVELRCDPISGHTALYWYRQSLGQGLEFLIYFQGNSAPDKSGLPSDRFSAERTGGSVSTLTIQRTQQEDSAVYLCANNYATSGGDTQYFGPGTRLTVL.

The CDR3 bases are TGTGCCAGCAGCATACAGGGCACCGGCTACACCTTC. This codes for CASSIQGTGYTF. This rearrangement joins TRBV6-6 to TRBJ1-2, with a weak D call TRBD1 (6 bases). The CDR3 is made up of 12 amino acids. The V gene lost 6 bases and the J gene lost 8 bases, with 13 bases spanning the gap. The V gene's germline CDR1 is MNHNY and CDR2 SVGAGI (reference sequence).

V is TRBV19 and J is TRBJ1-5; maybe TRBD1 (6 bases). The CDR3 is 17 amino acids. Germline-derived CDR1 and CDR2 are LNHDA and SQIVND (reference sequence). Deletions cut 3 bases from V and 0 bases from J, with 15 bases between. The CDR3 sequence is CASSIIWDTNSNQPQHF. Here the CDR3 DNA reads TGTGCCAGTAGTATTATTTGGGACACAAATAGCAATCAGCCCCAGCATTTT.

J is TRBJ1-1 and V is TRBV25-1, with 9 bases that match TRBD1. Per germline, CDR1 MGHDK and CDR2 SYGVNS. The CDR3 consists of 14 residues. Trimming took 0 bases from V and 8 from J; bases not matched to a gene: 4. CDR3 coding DNA: TGTGCCAGCAGTGAATACAAACAGGGGGCCGAAGCTTTCTTT. Residues: CASSEYKQGAEAFF.

This clone has just one count. The V and J genes are TRBV5-1 and TRBJ1-4, with D possibly matching TRBD1 (6 bases). Germline V lookup: CDR1 SGHRS, CDR2 YFSETQ. Trimming took 3 bases from V and 3 from J, leaving 12 bases between them. The CDR3 is 15 amino acids. The CDR3 reads CASSSGVAANEKLFF. CDR3 nucleotides: TGCGCCAGCAGCTCAGGGGTGGCTGCTAATGAAAAACTGTTTTTT.

The chain is built from TRBV5-6 and TRBJ1-6; D perhaps matches TRBD1 (5 bases). Germline V gene sequence: CDR1 SGHDT, CDR2 YYEEEE. Trimming took 2 bases from V and 10 from J, leaving 16 bases between them. The CDR3 has 15 residues. The CDR3 region has the DNA TGTGCCAGCAGCTTTGGGGCAGGGAAGTCATCACCCCTCCACTTT. It specifies CASSFGAGKSSPLHF.

This clone came up a few times. The chain links TRBV7-8 to TRBJ2-7, with D tentatively TRBD1 (6 bases). CDR1 is SGHVS, CDR2 FQNEAQ, per germline. The CDR3 sequence is 15 residues long. Trimming pared 5 bases from V and 3 bases from J, leaving 17 bases between. The CDR3, as DNA: TGTGCCAGCAGCCCCTCAAGGACAGCAGTCTACGAGCAGTACTTC. Encoded protein: CASSPSRTAVYEQYF. The full variable domain, rest sourced from reference TRBV7-8 and TRBJ2-7, is GAGVSQSPRYKVAKRGQDVALRCDPISGHVSLFWYQQALGQGPEFLTYFQNEAQLDKSGLPSDRFFAERPEGSVSTLKIQRTQQEDSAVYLCASSPSRTAVYEQYFGPGTRLTVT.

V usage is TRBV7-9 and J usage is TRBJ1-1; D not resolved. The CDR3 is 14 residues long. V lost 1 base, J lost 8 bases, and 14 bases lay in between. Germline values: CDR1 SEHNR, CDR2 FQNEAQ (reference sequence). The CDR3 is CASSLVPPPQEAFF. In DNA form, the CDR3 reads TGTGCCAGCAGCTTAGTCCCGCCCCCCCAGGAAGCTTTCTTT.

This rearrangement joins TRBV12-3 or TRBV12-4 to TRBJ1-4; D is unclear. The V end lost 2 bases, the J end lost 12 bases, and 10 bases lay between the germline ends. The CDR3 totals 12 residues. The DNA of the CDR3 is TGTGCCAGCAGTTTATACGGGTGGGAACTGTTTTTT. Translated, it gives CASSLYGWELFF.

The chain recombines TRBV4-1 with TRBJ1-1; 9 bases match TRBD1. The CDR3 length is 15 residues. The V gene end was trimmed by 1 base and the J gene end by 4 bases; junction bases not matched to a gene: 4. From germline, CDR1 is MGHRA and CDR2 YSYEKL. CDR3 protein: CASSQVGQGVTEAFF. The CDR3 nucleotides are TGCGCCAGCAGCCAAGTGGGACAGGGTGTCACTGAAGCTTTCTTT.

The chain employs TRBV3-1 (or the pseudogene TRBV3-2) and TRBJ1-5; perhaps TRBD1 as D (5 bases). V gave up 0 bases and J gave up 6 bases, with 15 bases separating them. Germline CDR1 reads LGHDT; CDR2 reads YNNKEL (reference sequence). The CDR3 covers 16 residues. CDR3 sequence reads: CASSQDWRGRGQPQHF. The CDR3 nucleotides are TGTGCCAGCAGCCAAGATTGGAGGGGAAGGGGTCAGCCCCAGCATTTT.

J is TRBJ1-5 and V is TRBV30; D is unresolved. The CDR3 totals 12 residues. Germline V gene sequence: CDR1 GTSNPN, CDR2 SVGIG (reference sequence). Trimming shortened V by 0 bases and J by 4 bases, and 4 bases separated the two germline ends. Here the CDR3 DNA reads TGTGCCTGGAGTGTCGGGAATCAGCCCCAGCATTTT. The encoded protein is CAWSVGNQPQHF.

The chain uses TRBV7-9 and TRBJ1-1; the D is unclear. With 5 bases removed from V and 6 bases from J, the gap between germline ends came to 13 bases. CDR1 is SEHNR and CDR2 is FQNEAQ in the germline V gene (reference sequence). This CDR3 has 13 amino acids. The CDR3 protein is CASSLPGSPEAFF. For the CDR3, the DNA is TGTGCCAGCAGCCTCCCGGGGTCCCCTGAAGCTTTCTTT.